This is a list of T cell receptor beta chains from one sample in a study of blood T cells in healthy people across ages. TCRdb reprocessed the 5' RACE reads via MiXCR and lists one record per CDR3 protein. The sample carries 850,000 to 1,100,000 distinct CDR3 sequences, around two fifths recorded once. The source material was blood. These receptors came from a man aged 18 to 29 in good health. The conserved cysteine and the conserved F or W are not part of the CDR3 here. The D gene is left open where the match is weak.

length: 12; D: -; V: TRBV20-1; CDR3: SARDPGRLFEQY
length: 13; D: TRBD1; V: TRBV28; CDR3: ASSFRDREAYGYT
length: 13; D: -; V: TRBV20-1; CDR3: SASPDGLHNYGYT
length: 14; D: -; V: TRBV5-1; CDR3: ASSLWGDRVNTEAF
length: 17; D: -; V: TRBV7-8; CDR3: ASSLPGDGPREVPGELF
length: 14; D: -; V: TRBV12-3/TRBV12-4; CDR3: ASSLNAGRTKNIQY
length: 15; D: TRBD1; V: TRBV4-3; CDR3: ASSPTPRTGAGEKLF
length: 13; D: TRBD1; V: TRBV5-1; CDR3: ASSFEPQGSTEAF
length: 10; D: -; V: TRBV29-1; CDR3: SVEVRYNEQY
length: 11; D: -; V: TRBV6-1; CDR3: ASSENPNQPQH
length: 11; D: -; V: TRBV6-5; CDR3: ASRQNANYGYT
length: 12; D: TRBD1; V: TRBV6-5; CDR3: ASRPDRGDTEAF
length: 11; D: -; V: TRBV3-1; CDR3: ASRAGATGELF
length: 12; D: -; V: TRBV4-2; CDR3: ASSQGPQNTEAF
length: 12; D: -; V: TRBV7-3; CDR3: ASSIDRFTGELF
length: 13; D: -; V: TRBV14; CDR3: ASTQWIGSTGELF
length: 17; D: TRBD2; V: TRBV28; CDR3: ASSSQWTSGGVPTGELF
length: 9; D: -; V: TRBV20-1; CDR3: SANRVGVLT
length: 14; D: TRBD2; V: TRBV27; CDR3: ASSLLLAGSLNEQF
length: 11; D: -; V: TRBV12-3/TRBV12-4; CDR3: ASSLGGTGELF
length: 15; D: -; V: TRBV4-2; CDR3: ASSQANAIRAGDTQY
length: 14; D: -; V: TRBV7-9; CDR3: ASSPLPADPNYGYT